Shown below are 9 T cell receptor beta chains from a single sample sequenced in a study of blood T cell repertoires in COVID-19. Sequencing was performed with immunoSEQ multiplex PCR; in TCRdb, only in-frame clones are kept and a portion is missing. This sample has about 190,000 clones, with approximately 84% found just once. The source material was PBMCs or T cells enriched from blood (not recorded which). The receptors come from a woman in her 30s who had recovered from COVID-19.

The chain carries TRBV5-1 and TRBJ2-4; D possibly corresponds to TRBD1 (5 bases). The CDR3 is 13 amino acids. Germline V lookup: CDR1 SGHRS, CDR2 YFSETQ. Trimming left V 0 bases short and J 5 bases short, with 6 bases between. The CDR3, as DNA: TGCGCCAGCAGCTTGGCGACAGAAAACATTCAGTACTTC. Translating gives CASSLATENIQYF.

This clone was seen once. V gene TRBV6-5 combines with J gene TRBJ1-1, with TRBD1 identical over 9 bases. V gave up 7 bases and J gave up 3 bases; unmatched junction bases: 6. This CDR3 spans 14 amino acids. Germline CDR1 is MNHEY and CDR2 is SVGAGI. As DNA, the CDR3 is TGTGCCAGCAAACTTAACAGGGGGCACACTGAAGCTTTCTTT. Its translation: CASKLNRGHTEAFF.

V usage is TRBV7-8 and J usage is TRBJ1-2, with 10 positions matching TRBD1. Looked up from germline, CDR1 is SGHVS and CDR2 is FQNEAQ. V shed 5 bases and J 0 bases; nucleotides not matched to a gene: 9. This CDR3 spans 17 amino acids. The CDR3 sequence: CASSPHRDRGSNYGYTF. The DNA for the CDR3 is TGTGCCAGCAGCCCGCACCGGGACAGGGGCTCTAACTATGGCTACACCTTC. The whole variable domain, filled in from reference TRBV7-8 and TRBJ1-2, reads GAGVSQSPRYKVAKRGQDVALRCDPISGHVSLFWYQQALGQGPEFLTYFQNEAQLDKSGLPSDRFFAERPEGSVSTLKIQRTQQEDSAVYLCASSPHRDRGSNYGYTFGSGTRLTVV.

This clone occurred a few times. The chain combines TRBV30 with TRBJ2-1; D may be TRBD2 (6 bases). Germline CDR1 GTSNPN, CDR2 SVGIG (reference sequence). The CDR3 is made up of 14 amino acids. V was trimmed by 0 bases and J by 7 bases, leaving 13 bases between them. For the CDR3, the DNA is TGTGCCTGGAGTGTTTATGGACGGGGGAATGAGCAGTTCTTC. As protein: CAWSVYGRGNEQFF.

This clone was seen a few times. This chain uses TRBV12-3 or TRBV12-4 with TRBJ1-2; the match to TRBD1 covers 9 bases. J lost 4 bases, V lost 6 bases, and 0 bases had no gene match. The CDR3 has 12 amino acids. CDR3 DNA sequence: TGTGCCAGCAGGACAGGGGGCTATGGCTACACCTTC. This gives the protein CASRTGGYGYTF.

This chain joins TRBV5-1 and TRBJ1-1; D is possibly TRBD1 (5 bases). V lost 5 bases, J lost 1 base, and 21 bases lay in between. The CDR3 contains 17 residues. Germline V gene sequence: CDR1 SGHRS, CDR2 YFSETQ. In nucleotides, the CDR3 is TGCGCCAGCAGTTCCCGATTAGGGGAGGGCGGGAACACTGAAGCTTTCTTT. Translated, it gives CASSSRLGEGGNTEAFF.

This chain links TRBV18 with TRBJ1-3; D gene uncertain. Germline CDR1 is KGHSH and CDR2 is LQKENI. Trimming stripped 3 bases from V and 0 bases from J, with 9 bases between. The CDR3 spans 15 residues. In DNA, the CDR3 is TGTGCCAGCTCACCCCAAGGGAGCTCTGGAAACACCATATATTTT. This gives the protein CASSPQGSSGNTIYF.

The chain carries TRBV4-1 and TRBJ2-5; 7 bases line up with TRBD1. This CDR3 region has 15 residues. The V gene's germline CDR1 is MGHRA and CDR2 YSYEKL. V lost 2 bases to trimming and J lost 4 bases; unmatched junction nucleotides: 7. The CDR3 region is CASSQSRGWGETQYF. The CDR3 DNA sequence: TGCGCCAGCAGCCAATCCAGGGGGTGGGGAGAGACCCAGTACTTC.

This chain uses TRBV19 with TRBJ2-4, with TRBD2 matching over 13 bases. The junction had 10 bases not matched to a gene; V was cut back by 3 bases and J by 5 bases. Germline lookup yields CDR1 LNHDA and CDR2 SQIVND (reference sequence). The CDR3 contains 18 residues. The CDR3 spells CASSIRTSGSTPQNIQYF. The CDR3 nucleotides are TGTGCCAGTAGTATCCGGACTAGCGGGAGTACACCTCAAAACATTCAGTACTTC.